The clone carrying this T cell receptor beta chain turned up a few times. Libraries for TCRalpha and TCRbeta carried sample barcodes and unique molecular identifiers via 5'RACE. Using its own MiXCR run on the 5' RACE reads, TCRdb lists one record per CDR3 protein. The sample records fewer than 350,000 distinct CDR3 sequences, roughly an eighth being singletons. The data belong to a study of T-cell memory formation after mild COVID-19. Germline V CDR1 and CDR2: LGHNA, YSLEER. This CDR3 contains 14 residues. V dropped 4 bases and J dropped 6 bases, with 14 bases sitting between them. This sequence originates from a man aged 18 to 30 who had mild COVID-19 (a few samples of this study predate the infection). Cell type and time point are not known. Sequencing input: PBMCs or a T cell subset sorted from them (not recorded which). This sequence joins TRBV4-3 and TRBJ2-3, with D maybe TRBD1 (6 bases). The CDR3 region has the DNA TGCGCCAGCAGCCCACAAGCAGGGGATGATACGCAGTATTTT. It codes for CASSPQAGDDTQYF.